This TCR beta chain was identified in a study of cytomegalovirus exposure and HLA in healthy donors. The PCR contained 60 Vbeta and 13 Jbeta primers. The assay was immunoSEQ multiplex PCR, and TCRdb's table has in-frame clones only and misses some. Of some 130,000 clones listed, roughly 62% are singletons. Overall study results and limits: A list of about 160 TCR beta chains associated with cytomegalovirus was given. In all likelihood, a cluster of highly shared sequence variants was a sequencing artifact.

In the case of this clone: Its antigen is not known.

This receptor was taken from a man younger than 45 in good health and CMV-seropositive. The sample taken for sequencing was PBMCs.

The CDR3 DNA reads as TGTGCCAGCAGTTACTCGGGAGGGAGAAATCTTTATGGCTACACCTTC. This encodes CASSYSGGRNLYGYTF. The chain recombines TRBV6-6 with TRBJ1-2, with unresolved D. V shed 0 bases and J shed 5 bases, with 16 bases lying between them. The CDR3 spans 16 residues. CDR1 is MNHNY and CDR2 is SVGAGI in the germline V gene (reference sequence).